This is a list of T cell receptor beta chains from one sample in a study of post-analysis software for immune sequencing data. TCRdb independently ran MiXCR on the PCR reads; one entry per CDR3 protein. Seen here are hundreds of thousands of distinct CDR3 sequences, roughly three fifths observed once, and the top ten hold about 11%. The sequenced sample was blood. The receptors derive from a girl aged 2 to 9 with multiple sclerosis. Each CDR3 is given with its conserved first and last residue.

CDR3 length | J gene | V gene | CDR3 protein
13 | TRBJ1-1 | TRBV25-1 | CASSVGSETEAFF
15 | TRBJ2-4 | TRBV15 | CATSRDELSKNIQYF
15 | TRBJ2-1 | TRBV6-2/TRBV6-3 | CASSYSPGGLNEQFF
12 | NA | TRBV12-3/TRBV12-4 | CASSLYTHEQYF
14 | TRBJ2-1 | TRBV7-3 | CASSPGQNHNEQFF
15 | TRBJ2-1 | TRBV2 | CASSEVGRGYAEQFF
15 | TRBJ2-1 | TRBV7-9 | CASSLGGGPINEQFF
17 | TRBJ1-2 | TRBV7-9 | CASSDSRDRETLHGYTF
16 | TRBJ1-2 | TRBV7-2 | CASSLTLYRDRYGYTF
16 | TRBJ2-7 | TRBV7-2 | CASSLAGSDGTYEQYF
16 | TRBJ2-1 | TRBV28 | CASSPSLAGPYNEQFF
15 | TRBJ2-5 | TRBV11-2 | CASSLDGAGQETQYF
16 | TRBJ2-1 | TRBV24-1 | CATSDTGTETYNEQFF
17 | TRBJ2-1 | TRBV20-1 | CSAREGASGINYNEQFF
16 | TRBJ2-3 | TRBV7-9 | CASSLVPSDRFDTQYF
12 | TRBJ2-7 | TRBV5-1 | CTSSWGQSEQYF
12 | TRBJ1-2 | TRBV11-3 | CASSLGTDNYTF
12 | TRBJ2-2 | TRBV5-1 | CASRQGNGELFF
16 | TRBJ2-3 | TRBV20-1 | CSASVDLAGAIDTQYF
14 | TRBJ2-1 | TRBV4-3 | CASSHGQGYNEQFF
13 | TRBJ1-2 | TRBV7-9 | CASSPTPDYGYTF
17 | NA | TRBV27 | CASRRTGTPPLLFEQYF
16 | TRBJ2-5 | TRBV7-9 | CASSPVTSAIQETQYF
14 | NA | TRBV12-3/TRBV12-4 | CASTTRRGWGTQYF
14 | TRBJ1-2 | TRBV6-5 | CASSYKAGQEGYTF
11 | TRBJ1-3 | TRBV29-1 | CSADDGNTIYF
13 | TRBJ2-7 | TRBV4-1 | CASSQVWENEQYF
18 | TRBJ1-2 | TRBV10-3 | CAISTGLAKSALNYGYTF
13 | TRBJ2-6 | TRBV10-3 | CAIGQSGANVLTF
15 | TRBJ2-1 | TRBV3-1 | CASSQDSSGYNEQFF
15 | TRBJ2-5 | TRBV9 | CASSVDGAGRETQYF
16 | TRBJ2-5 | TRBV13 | CASSSRQSGNQETQYF
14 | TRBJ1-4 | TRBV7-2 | CASSLYRGTEKLFF
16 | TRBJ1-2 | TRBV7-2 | CASSLRDSGLGGGYTF
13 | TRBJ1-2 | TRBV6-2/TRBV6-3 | CASRGQGEYGYTF
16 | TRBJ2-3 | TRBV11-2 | CASSSNTDRVPYTQYF
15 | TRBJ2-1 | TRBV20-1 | CSAPRLAGGRNEQFF
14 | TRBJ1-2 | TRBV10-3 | CAISESRGSDGYTF
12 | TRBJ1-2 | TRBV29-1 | CSVTGVNYGYTF
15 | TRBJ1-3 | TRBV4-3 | CASSQDQGDGNTIYF
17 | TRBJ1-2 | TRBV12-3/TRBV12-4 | CASSPSAAGQGIHGYTF
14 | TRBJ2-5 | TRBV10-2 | CASSGRGLQETQYF
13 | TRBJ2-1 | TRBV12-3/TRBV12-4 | CASSPPGQSEQFF
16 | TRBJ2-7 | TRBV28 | CASSSGGAGRFNEQYF
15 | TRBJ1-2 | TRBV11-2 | CASSYGQGSNYGYTF
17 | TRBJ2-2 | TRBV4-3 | CASSQGSDSLNTGELFF
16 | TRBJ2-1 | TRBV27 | CASKGVIWGGGNEQFF
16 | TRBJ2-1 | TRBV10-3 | CATRVGPLHLYNEQFF
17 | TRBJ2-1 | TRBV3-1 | CASSQVIRAPRRGEQFF